This TCR beta chain was profiled in a study of response to subunit inactivated influenza vaccine. Overall study findings and caveats: T cells newly recruited by each seasonal influenza vaccination are few, the authors suggested.

With 6 bases removed from V and 8 bases from J, the gap between germline ends came to 16 bases. Looked up from germline, CDR1 is DFQATT and CDR2 is SNEGSKA (reference sequence). This CDR3 comprises 12 residues. TCRdb reanalysed the RT-PCR reads using MiXCR and keeps one entry per CDR3 protein. The repertoire consists of about 500,000 distinct CDR3 sequences, with more than 15% occurring once and the leading ten covering 2.5% to 3.5%. This clonotype has only a few counts. Its antigen is unidentified. This rearrangement joins TRBV20-1 to TRBJ1-2; D is unclear. The specimen was CD4+ T cells sorted from PBMCs, collected roughly 24 months after vaccination. The source of this sequence is a man aged 45 to 75 who received an inactivated influenza vaccine. For the CDR3, the DNA is TGCAGTGCCCAAGGCCCAGCAACAGGCTACACCTTC. As protein: CSAQGPATGYTF.